The clone carrying this TCR beta chain was seen repeatedly, ten times or more. Its antigen is as yet unknown. The CDR3 is 14 residues long. Trimming took 6 bases from V and 5 from J; bases not matched to a gene: 4. Germline V gives CDR1 ENHRY, CDR2 SYGVKD. This entry is derived from a study of beta chain features in type 1 diabetes. Study results and limitations: Shorter TCRB CDR3s, moderately but significantly so, marked every one of the four CD4+ subsets in Type 1 diabetes patients. Among type 1 diabetes patients, VDJ junctions had fewer insertions and more deletions.

TCRB transcripts that were expressed got sequenced, as all of the isolated RNA had been reverse transcribed. Regulatory, naive and central memory T cell samples averaged approximately 3.8 million reads. This table comes from immunoSEQ multiplex PCR, and its TCRdb copy is limited to in-frame clones, with some not included. The sample records a few hundred thousand clones, around 10% being singletons. The specimen was central memory CD4+ T cells from blood. The chain combines TRBV10-3 with TRBJ2-5; 12 bases map to TRBD1. This receptor was identified in a man aged 25-45 years with type 1 diabetes. CDR3 sequence: CAIRGTGGIETQYF. CDR3 coding DNA: TGTGCCATCAGAGGGACAGGGGGCATCGAGACCCAGTACTTC.